Included here is one T cell receptor beta chain sequence, with context. It lacks a known antigen. It has no much larger one-base neighbor in the sample; base qualities were not kept. The immunoSEQ Assay, a bias-controlled multiplex PCR, was used to amplify TCRbeta CDR3 regions from genomic DNA. In the original analysis: Within the assay, amplification of reference gene primers was used to estimate how many nucleated cells each sample contained. To quantify the absolute abundance of each unique TCRbeta CDR3 rearrangement, sequence reads were collapsed and filtered. For each sample, productive Simpson clonality was calculated as the square root of Simpson's diversity index over productive rearrangements. TCRdb limited this immuneACCESS table to in-frame rearrangements with V and J called. A share of clones is missing; checked studies link under half to unresolved V genes, and the rest is unexplained. V and J calls and clone size are as listed in that table; D and trimming were resolved from the DNA. Here the sample has about 120,000 clones; approximately 87% occur a single time. Of the sample, 2% to 2.5% is held by the ten largest clones.

Collaborating institutions collected whole blood in K2EDTA tubes following their own protocols. For TCRbeta analysis, collaborators shipped samples in one of three forms: frozen whole blood, isolated PBMCs, or DNA extracted from either of those sample types. The source of the sample is a study of blood T cell repertoires in COVID-19 (dated by TCRdb to 2018 to 2021). At the level of the whole study: Samples from collaborators originated in the United States, Italy and Spain and spanned both the acute and convalescent phases of COVID-19. The material from the prospective study consisted of cDNA or gDNA derived from T cells, B-cell-depleted T cells, or PBMCs. The dataset comprised deeply sampled blood TCRbeta repertoires from subjects exposed to, actively infected with, or recovered from COVID-19. The repertoires were released in a freely available public database intended as a resource for research on the immune response to SARS-CoV-2. Samples came from the ongoing ImmuneRACE study (first 160 participants) plus 1,254 subjects from 6 global collaborators. Nearly every sample came with metadata listing a de-identified subject ID, COVID-19 status, age in years and sex. HLA class I and class II types, where available, came from metadata supplied by the sample provider rather than from assay-based typing. What the authors observed across the whole study: The quantity of clinical and demographic metadata differed by source and by participant and was supplied without curation.

This receptor was identified in a man aged 30 to 39 with acute or convalescent COVID-19. The source material was peripheral blood.

The sequenced DNA: TGTGCCAGCTCCGAAGCGGGTGGCGATGTCGAAAAACTGTTTTTT. It translates to CASSEAGGDVEKLFF. Recombination connected TRBV2 to TRBJ1-4; no D segment can be confidently identified. The germline V gene yields SNHLY for CDR1 and FYNNEI for CDR2. Taken from cysteine to phenylalanine, the CDR3 has 15 residues. Just the 45-base CDR3 DNA is kept, in frame starting at base 1. V and J are truncated by 8 bases and 8 bases respectively, leaving an intervening sequence of 21 bases.